Following are 21 T cell receptor beta chains from one sample sequenced in a study of blood T cells in healthy people across ages. A second PCR, run for roughly 7 to 11 cycles, used a sample-barcoded 5' primer plus a J-beta primer mix. TCRdb analysed the 5' RACE reads with MiXCR anew, one entry per CDR3 protein. The data hold 600,000 or so distinct CDR3 sequences, with under 55% observed a single time. Specimen: blood. These receptors all come from a man older than 75 in good health.

A few counts support this clonotype. The J gene is TRBJ1-2, the V gene TRBV7-9, with a tentative D call TRBD1 (5 bases). The CDR3 extends over 15 amino acids. V lost 3 bases and J 1 base, leaving 12 bases between the germline ends. Germline V gene lookup returns CDR1 SEHNR and CDR2 FQNEAQ (reference sequence). CDR3 in DNA: TGTGCCAGCAGCTTGGTGGGGCAGTTTAACTATGGCTACACCTTC. Amino acids: CASSLVGQFNYGYTF.

The chain has TRBV20-1 and TRBJ1-1; 10 positions agree with TRBD1. The CDR3 consists of 17 residues. The V and J ends lost 2 bases and 0 bases, in that order; junction bases with no gene match: 9. Germline loops: CDR1 DFQATT, CDR2 SNEGSKA (reference sequence). CDR3 residues: CSARLIRDRGLNTEAFF. DNA for the CDR3: TGCAGTGCTAGACTGATCCGGGACAGGGGTCTGAACACTGAAGCTTTCTTT.

Note on this clonotype: Relative to the germline gene, one junction end is altered; a read error may explain this. The chain combines TRBV6-5 with TRBJ2-5, with 7 bases lining up with TRBD1. The germline V gene encodes CDR1 MNHEY and CDR2 SVGAGI. This CDR3 comprises 14 residues. Written as DNA, the CDR3 is TGTGCCGGCAGCCGCTGGACAGGTCAAGAGACCCAGTACTTC. Residues: CAGSRWTGQETQYF.

This clonotype was counted at least ten times. This chain connects TRBV6-1 to TRBJ1-2; 10 positions match TRBD1. Losses at the gene ends were 6 bases for V and 5 bases for J; bases not matched to a gene: 6. CDR3 length: 14 residues. Germline assignment: CDR1 MNHNS and CDR2 SASEGT. The CDR3 loop is CASSPGTGDYGYTF. The CDR3 region has the DNA TGTGCCAGCAGCCCCGGGACAGGGGATTATGGCTACACCTTC.

V usage is TRBV20-1 and J usage is TRBJ2-1, with 8 bases lining up with TRBD2. Trimming cost V 4 bases and J 4 bases; bases outside gene matches: 6. CDR1 is DFQATT, CDR2 SNEGSKA, per germline (reference sequence). This CDR3 is 14 amino acids long. CDR3 amino acids: CSAKGLVGYNEQFF. The CDR3 region has the DNA TGCAGTGCTAAGGGACTAGTGGGGTACAATGAGCAGTTCTTC.

This clonotype was detected only a few times. This chain uses TRBV11-2 with TRBJ2-5; D uncertain. From germline, CDR1 is SGHAT and CDR2 FQNNGV. The CDR3 totals 12 residues. The V end was cut by 4 bases, the J end by 2 bases, with 5 bases between. Here the CDR3 reads CASSWRQETQYF. In DNA, the CDR3 is TGTGCCAGCAGCTGGAGACAAGAGACCCAGTACTTC.

This clonotype has only a few counts. The V gene is TRBV20-1, the J gene TRBJ2-4, with D perhaps assigned TRBD1 or TRBD2 (6 bases each). The tail of the sequence fits TRBJ2-7 better, so the J call may be wrong. This CDR3 spans 13 amino acids. CDR1 and CDR2 (germline): DFQATT, SNEGSKA (reference sequence). For the CDR3, the DNA is TGCAGTGCTAGCTCCCGGGGGCAGTCCGAGCAGTACTTC. Encoded protein: CSASSRGQSEQYF.

V gene TRBV9 combines with J gene TRBJ2-2, with a tentative D call TRBD2 (5 bases). Trimming shortened V by 2 bases and J by 6 bases, and 14 bases separated the two germline ends. The CDR3 spans 15 residues. Per germline, CDR1 SGDLS and CDR2 YYNGEE. The CDR3 DNA sequence: TGTGCCAGCAGCGTCCCGGGTTCCGGGGCCGGGGAGCTGTTTTTT. Its translation: CASSVPGSGAGELFF.

This sequence joins TRBV14 and TRBJ2-1; no clear D gene. Germline lookup yields CDR1 SGHDN and CDR2 FVKESK. This CDR3 spans 17 amino acids. V was shortened by 0 bases and J by 6 bases, with 18 bases between the two germline ends. CDR3 in amino acids: CASSQDLGTPGSNEQFF. The CDR3 DNA reads as TGTGCCAGCAGCCAAGATCTCGGAACTCCTGGCTCCAATGAGCAGTTCTTC.

CDR3 loop: CSAQTSATRRIQYF. CDR3 coding DNA: TGCAGTGCCCAGACTAGCGCAACCCGTCGGATTCAGTACTTC. This chain uses TRBV20-1 with TRBJ2-7; 8 nucleotides align to TRBD2. Germline CDR1 and CDR2: DFQATT and SNEGSKA (reference sequence). This CDR3 has 14 amino acids. Trimming removed 6 bases from V and 10 bases from J; junction bases left unmatched: 17.

The rearrangement uses TRBV7-2 and TRBJ2-5; unclear D gene. The CDR3 covers 14 residues. CDR1 is SGHTA and CDR2 is FQGNSA in the germline V gene. V was shortened by 2 bases and J by 3 bases, with 10 bases between the two germline ends. The CDR3 is CASSLQGLKETQYF. CDR3 nucleotide sequence: TGTGCCAGCAGCTTACAAGGGTTGAAAGAGACCCAGTACTTC.

This chain links TRBV12-3 or TRBV12-4 with TRBJ1-1, with D tentatively TRBD1 (5 bases). The ends were cut back, 7 bases at V and 3 bases at J, with 12 bases in the middle. The CDR3 covers 13 residues. CDR3 residues: CASTKGAYTEAFF. CDR3 bases: TGTGCCAGCACCAAAGGGGCCTACACTGAAGCTTTCTTT.

This clonotype was picked up a small number of times. The chain combines TRBV6-2 or TRBV6-3 with TRBJ2-1; possible D gene TRBD1, 6 bases. Trimming shortened V by 6 bases and J by 7 bases, and 16 bases separated the two germline ends. Per germline, CDR1 MNHEY and CDR2 SVGEGT. The CDR3 runs 14 residues. In DNA, the CDR3 is TGTGCCAGCAGGGGTAGGGGAAGGGGGAATGAGCAGTTCTTC. This sequence encodes CASRGRGRGNEQFF.

This clonotype has just one count. The chain links TRBV20-1 to TRBJ2-5, with 8 bases that match TRBD2. CDR1 is DFQATT, CDR2 SNEGSKA, per germline (reference sequence). CDR3 length equals 18 residues. V dropped 0 bases and J dropped 5; count of bases not matched to a gene: 17. CDR3 in amino acids: CSARERPRLAGLIETQYF. CDR3 in DNA: TGCAGTGCTAGAGAACGGCCCCGGCTAGCGGGTTTGATTGAGACCCAGTACTTC.

CDR3 in amino acids: CASSSSGTSGSYEQYF. The CDR3 bases are TGTGCCAGCAGTTCCTCCGGGACTAGCGGGAGTTACGAGCAGTACTTC. J is TRBJ2-7 and V is TRBV28; the match to TRBD2 covers 14 bases. Germline-derived CDR1 and CDR2 are MDHEN and SYDVKM. The CDR3 extends over 16 amino acids. Trimming took 4 bases from V and 4 from J; bases not matched to a gene: 6.

There are many counts of this clonotype. This chain joins TRBV12-3 or TRBV12-4 and TRBJ2-3; D might be TRBD1 or TRBD2, each matching 5 bases. The CDR3 runs to 13 residues. Trimming removed 5 bases at V and 2 bases at J, with 8 bases between. CDR3 sequence: CASSGGITDTQYF. The DNA of the CDR3 is TGTGCCAGCAGTGGGGGTATCACAGATACGCAGTATTTT.

This clonotype has more than one count but fewer than ten. This chain joins TRBV7-2 and TRBJ2-1, with D unresolved. TRBJ2-7 explains the end of the DNA better; the J call may be wrong. CDR3 length: 13 amino acids. Germline V gene data show CDR1 as SGHTA and CDR2 as FQGNSA. The CDR3 sequence: CASSLVLYNEQYF. The DNA of the CDR3 is TGTGCCAGCAGCTTAGTTCTCTACAATGAGCAGTACTTC.

The J gene is TRBJ2-5, the V gene TRBV29-1; D perhaps matches TRBD1 (6 bases). The CDR3 consists of 12 residues. Germline assignment: CDR1 SQVTM and CDR2 ANQGSEA. The ends were cut back, 5 bases at V and 1 base at J, with 8 bases in the middle. The CDR3 region has the DNA TGCAGCGTTAGGACAGCCCAAGAGACCCAGTACTTC. It yields the protein CSVRTAQETQYF.

This clonotype was seen a handful of times. The chain couples TRBV29-1 to TRBJ1-4, with TRBD1 identical over 9 bases. CDR1 is SQVTM, CDR2 ANQGSEA, per germline. CDR3 length: 12 amino acids. With 7 bases clipped from V and 10 bases from J, the junction kept 7 bases outside the gene matches. CDR3: CSAGTGSRKLFF. CDR3 nucleotide sequence: TGCAGCGCCGGGACAGGGAGTAGAAAACTGTTTTTT.

This clonotype showed up just a few times. The chain employs TRBV7-9 and TRBJ2-7; 8 bases match TRBD1. V trimming: 4 bases; J trimming: 4 bases; junction bases outside the gene matches: 6. The CDR3 contains 14 residues. The germline V gene encodes CDR1 SEHNR and CDR2 FQNEAQ (reference sequence). The CDR3 is CASSSNRGEYEQYF. The CDR3 nucleotides are TGTGCCAGCAGCTCTAACAGGGGGGAGTACGAGCAGTACTTC. Filled out from reference TRBV7-9 and TRBJ2-7, the complete variable domain reads DTGVSQNPRHKITKRGQNVTFRCDPISEHNRLYWYRQTLGQGPEFLTYFQNEAQLEKSRLLSDRFSAERPKGSFSTLEIQRTEQGDSAMYLCASSSNRGEYEQYFGPGTRLTVT.

This clonotype was recorded at least ten times. CDR3 sequence: CSARKVAGYNEQFF. CDR3 nucleotide sequence: TGCAGTGCTAGAAAGGTAGCGGGATACAATGAGCAGTTCTTC. The rearrangement uses TRBV20-1 and TRBJ2-1; 8 bases are shared with TRBD2. The CDR3 is 14 amino acids. Germline CDR1 reads DFQATT; CDR2 reads SNEGSKA (reference sequence). The junction had 4 bases not matched to a gene; V was cut back by 2 bases and J by 4 bases.